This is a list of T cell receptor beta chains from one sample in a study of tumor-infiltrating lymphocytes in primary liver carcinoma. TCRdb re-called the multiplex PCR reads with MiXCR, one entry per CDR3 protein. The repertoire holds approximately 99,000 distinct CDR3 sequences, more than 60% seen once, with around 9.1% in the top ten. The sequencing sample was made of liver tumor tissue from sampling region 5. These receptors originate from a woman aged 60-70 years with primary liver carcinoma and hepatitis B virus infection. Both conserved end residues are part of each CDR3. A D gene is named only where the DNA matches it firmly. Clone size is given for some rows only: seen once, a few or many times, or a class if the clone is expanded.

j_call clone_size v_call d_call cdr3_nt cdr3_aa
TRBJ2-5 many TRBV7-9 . TGTGCAGGGGCGGTTGGACGGGAGACCCAGTACTTC CAGAVGRETQYF
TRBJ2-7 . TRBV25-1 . TGTGCCAGCAGTGAAGAACACCGGGCCAAGTCCTACGAGCAGTACTTC CASSEEHRAKSYEQYF
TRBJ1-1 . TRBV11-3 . TGTGCCAGCAGCCAAGGACTCCAAATCACTGAAGCCTTCTTT CASSQGLQITEAFF
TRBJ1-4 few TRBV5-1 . TGCGCCAGCAGCTTAGAGCCGGCTAATGAAGAACTGTTTTTT CASSLEPANEELFF
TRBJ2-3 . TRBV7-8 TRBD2 TGTGCCAGCAGCCCTTTAGCGGGAGGCCCATACTGCAGCAATACGCAGTATTTT CASSPLAGGPYCSNTQYF
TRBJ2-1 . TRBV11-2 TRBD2 TGCGCCAGCAGCCCCCGACTAGCAGGAACCTGCAATGAGCAGTTCTTC CASSPRLAGTCNEQFF
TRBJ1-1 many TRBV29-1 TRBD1 TGCAGCGCACCGGACAGGGGGAACACTGAAGCTTTCTTT CSAPDRGNTEAFF
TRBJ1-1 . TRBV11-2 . TGTGCCAGCAGCTTGAACCCGACATGGCTAACTGAAGCTTTCTTT CASSLNPTWLTEAFF
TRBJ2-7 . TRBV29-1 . TGCAGTGTTGAAGATACAGGCTATGAGCAGTGCTTC CSVEDTGYEQCF
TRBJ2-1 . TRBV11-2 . TGTGCCAGCAGCTTAGACGGGGGTGAGGACAATGAGCAGTTCTTC CASSLDGGEDNEQFF
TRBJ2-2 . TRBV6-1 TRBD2 TGTGCCATGACTAGCGGGAGGGACACCGGGGAGCTGTTTTTT CAMTSGRDTGELFF
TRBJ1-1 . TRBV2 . TGTGCCAGCATGGTCAGGGGCACTGAAGCTTTCTTT CASMVRGTEAFF
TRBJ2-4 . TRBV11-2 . TGTGCCAGCAGTCCCCGGTCAGGGTTGATAGCCAAAAACAATCAGTACTTC CASSPRSGLIAKNNQYF
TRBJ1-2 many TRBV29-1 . TGCAGCGTTGGGCACAGGGATAGCTATGGCTACACCTTC CSVGHRDSYGYTF
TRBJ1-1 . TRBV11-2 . TGTGTCTGCAGCTTTCTTGGTGGGACTGAAGCTTTCTTT CVCSFLGGTEAFF
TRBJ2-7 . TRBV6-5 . TGTGCCAGCAGTTACCAGTGGAGATCCTACGAGCAGTACTTT CASSYQWRSYEQYF
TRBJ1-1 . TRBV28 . TGTGCCAGCAGTTTATGGGGAGCTGAATCTTTCTTT CASSLWGAESFF
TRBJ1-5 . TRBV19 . TGTGCCAGTAGTTGGCAGGGGCGGGGTAGCAATCAGCCCCAGCATTTT CASSWQGRGSNQPQHF
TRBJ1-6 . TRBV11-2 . TGTGTCAGCAGCCTCCCTTTTGCTTCACCCCTCCACTTT CVSSLPFASPLHF
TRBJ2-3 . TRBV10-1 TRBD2 TGCGCTAGCAGTAAGTCGACGGGGGGGAGTATAGATACGCAGTATTTT CASSKSTGGSIDTQYF
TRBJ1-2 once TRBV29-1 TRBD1 TGCAGCGTGGAACTAACCCCGGGACAGGAGCCCGCTAACTATGGCTACACCTTC CSVELTPGQEPANYGYTF
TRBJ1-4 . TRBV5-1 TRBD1 TGCCCCAGCAGCTTGAGTGGCGGACAGGGGGCTGAAAAACTGTTTTTT CPSSLSGGQGAEKLFF
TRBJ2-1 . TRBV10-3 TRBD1 TGTGCCATCTGTGGACCGGGACAGGGGGACTACAATGAACAGTTCTTC CAICGPGQGDYNEQFF
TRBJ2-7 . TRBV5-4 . TGTGCCACCAGCCAACAGCGCGGGTACGAGCAGTACTTC CATSQQRGYEQYF
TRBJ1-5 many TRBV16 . TGTGCCAGCAGCCAATTAGGAGGAAATCAGCCCCAGCATTTT CASSQLGGNQPQHF
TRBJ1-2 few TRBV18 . TGTGCCAGCTCGCCCACCCAGGGTTTCGATGGCTACACCTTC CASSPTQGFDGYTF
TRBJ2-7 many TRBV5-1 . TGCGCCAGCAGCTTGGGGCCAGGGAGCTCCTACGAGCAGTACTTC CASSLGPGSSYEQYF
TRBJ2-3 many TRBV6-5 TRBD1 TGTGCCAGCAGTTACGGGACAGGGGGCGCAGATACGCAGTATTTT CASSYGTGGADTQYF
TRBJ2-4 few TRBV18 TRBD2 TGTGCCAGCTCACCCCAGCGGGAGGGACACATTCAGTACTTC CASSPQREGHIQYF
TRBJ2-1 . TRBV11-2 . TGTGCCAGAAGCTTGCCGGGGTTATGTGACAATGAGCAGTTCTTC CARSLPGLCDNEQFF
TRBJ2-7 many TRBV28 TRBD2 TGTGCCAGCAGTTTCGTCCCGACTAGCGGGAGCCCGAAATACGGGCAGTACTTC CASSFVPTSGSPKYGQYF
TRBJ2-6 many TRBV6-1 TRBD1 TGTGCCAGCAGTGCCCGGACAGGTCGCTCTGGGGCCAACGTCCTGACTTTC CASSARTGRSGANVLTF
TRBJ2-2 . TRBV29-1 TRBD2 TGCAACGCCTGGGGCGGGAGAAACACCGGGGAGCCGTTTTTT CNAWGGRNTGEPFF
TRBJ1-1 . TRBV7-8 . TGTGTCAGCAGCCCCCGTCGGCAACCCCGCCCCAAAGCTTTCTTT CVSSPRRQPRPKAFF
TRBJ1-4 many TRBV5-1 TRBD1 TGCGCCAGCAGCTTGACGGGACAGGGACGTGAAAAACTGTTTTTT CASSLTGQGREKLFF
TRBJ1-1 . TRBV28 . TGTGCCAGCGGGGCGTCGCTCAGCCTGGGCACTGAAGCTTTCTTT CASGASLSLGTEAFF
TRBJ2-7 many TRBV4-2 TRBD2 TGTGCCAGCAGCCAAGATCTAACGGGAGGCCCCTACGAGCAGTACTTC CASSQDLTGGPYEQYF
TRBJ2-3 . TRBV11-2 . TGTGCCAGCAGCTTGCGGGATGGGGACGCAGATACGCAGTATTTT CASSLRDGDADTQYF
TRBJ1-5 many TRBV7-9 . TGTGCCAGCAGCTTAGCGGGGCGAAATCAGCCCCAGCATTTT CASSLAGRNQPQHF
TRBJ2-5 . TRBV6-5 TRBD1 TGTGCCAGCAGTGTCAGGGGGATGTGTGATGTGACCCAGTATTTC CASSVRGMCDVTQYF
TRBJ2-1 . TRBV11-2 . TGTGCCGGCAGCTTAGGTGGGGGTCAGCTGAGGAATGAGCAGTTCTTC CAGSLGGGQLRNEQFF
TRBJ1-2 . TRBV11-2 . TGTGCCAGGAACTTAGATCCCTCAGGGAAGTATGGCTACACCTTC CARNLDPSGKYGYTF
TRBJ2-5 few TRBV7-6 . TGTGCCAGCAGCTACACAAGGGGCCCGCAAGAGACCCAGTACTTC CASSYTRGPQETQYF
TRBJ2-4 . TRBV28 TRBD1 TGTGCCAGCAGTTCGACAGGGGCCATAGCCAGAAACATTCAGTACTTC CASSSTGAIARNIQYF
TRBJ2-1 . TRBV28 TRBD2 TGTGCCAGCAGTTCCCTTCAGCGGGGGATAGCGGAGGAGCAGTTCTTC CASSSLQRGIAEEQFF
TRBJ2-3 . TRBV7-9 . TGTGCCAGCAACTTCCCGGGAGTAATCACAGATACACAGTATTTT CASNFPGVITDTQYF
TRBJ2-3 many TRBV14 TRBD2 TGTGCCAGCAGCCAACTCATAGCGGGAGCGAATTCTCCAGATACGCAGTATTTT CASSQLIAGANSPDTQYF
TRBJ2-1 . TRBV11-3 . TGTGCCAGCAGCTTGACTGGTAGGCAGTTCTTC CASSLTGRQFF